Each of the 29 T cell receptor beta chains below was sequenced from the same sample in a study of blood T cells in healthy people across ages. A J-beta primer mix and a sample-barcoded 5' primer were used in a second PCR of about 7 to 12 cycles. MiXCR, applied by TCRdb to the 5' RACE reads, yields one record per CDR3 protein. The sample lists about 930,000 distinct CDR3 sequences; about 27% were seen once. These same records also appear under a second study, on T cells of mothers and their children.

The specimen sequenced was blood. The receptors here all came from a woman aged 40 to 55 in good health.

The chain carries TRBV5-6 and TRBJ1-1, with D hard to call. The CDR3 totals 12 residues. CDR1 and CDR2 (germline): SGHDT, YYEEEE. V lost 0 bases to trimming and J lost 7 bases, with 7 bases between them. CDR3 coding DNA: TGTGCCAGCAGCTTGGGAGGGTATGAAGCTTTCTTT. This codes for CASSLGGYEAFF.

This clonotype has only a few counts. This chain uses TRBV6-4 with TRBJ2-3; 8 bases are shared with TRBD1. Germline V gene sequence: CDR1 MRHNA, CDR2 SNTAGT. The junction had 12 bases not matched to a gene; V was cut back by 5 bases and J by 2 bases. CDR3 size: 17 residues. The CDR3 DNA reads as TGTGCCAGCAGTAACAGCCCCGGGACAGGCCCCACAGATACGCAGTATTTT. The encoded protein is CASSNSPGTGPTDTQYF.

This chain uses TRBV4-3 with TRBJ2-3, with D perhaps TRBD2 (5 bases). CDR1 is LGHNA and CDR2 is YSLEER in the germline V gene. The CDR3 loop spans 18 amino acids. V was cut by 5 bases and J by 6 bases, with 27 bases left in between. The CDR3 is CASSRRPQAAVPADTQYF. CDR3 sequence (DNA): TGCGCCAGCAGCAGGAGGCCCCAGGCGGCGGTCCCTGCGGATACGCAGTATTTT.

The chain uses TRBV7-2 and TRBJ2-1; 11 bases align to TRBD2. The CDR3 has 18 residues. J gave up 8 bases and V 5 bases, and 17 bases lay outside the gene matches. Germline V gene data show CDR1 as SGHTA and CDR2 as FQGNSA. The chain's CDR3 is CASSPWFGVSGGAYEQFF. As DNA, the CDR3 is TGTGCCAGCAGCCCTTGGTTCGGGGTTAGCGGGGGGGCTTATGAGCAGTTCTTC.

This clonotype was observed at least ten times. The chain couples TRBV4-1 to TRBJ2-4; TRBD1 might be the D (6 bases). V was trimmed by 0 bases and J by 10 bases, leaving 10 bases between them. Germline lookup yields CDR1 MGHRA and CDR2 YSYEKL. This CDR3 spans 13 amino acids. The CDR3 is CASSQESGVIQYF. In DNA form, the CDR3 reads TGCGCCAGCAGCCAAGAATCAGGGGTGATTCAGTACTTC.

The chain uses TRBV20-1 and TRBJ2-3, with 10 bases aligning to TRBD2. The V gene end was trimmed by 0 bases and the J gene end by 6 bases; junction bases not matched to a gene: 9. Per the germline V gene, CDR1 is DFQATT and CDR2 is SNEGSKA (reference sequence). The CDR3 is 16 residues long. This CDR3 reads CSARDFTSGATDTQYF. The CDR3 DNA follows: TGCAGTGCTAGAGATTTTACTAGCGGGGCCACGGATACGCAGTATTTT.

The genes are TRBV6-2 or TRBV6-3 and TRBJ1-1; 10 bases match TRBD1. CDR3 size: 12 residues. The germline gives CDR1 MNHEY, CDR2 SVGEGT. Trimming removed 6 bases from V and 10 bases from J; junction bases left unmatched: 5. The CDR3 DNA reads as TGTGCCAGCAGCTTCGGACAGGGGGGAGCTTTCTTT. Protein: CASSFGQGGAFF.

This chain connects TRBV7-9 to TRBJ2-5; tentative D call: TRBD2 (6 bases). Germline CDR1 SEHNR, CDR2 FQNEAQ (reference sequence). V gave up 6 bases and J gave up 5 bases, with 22 bases separating them. The CDR3 extends over 16 amino acids. CDR3 sequence: CASRKVGTGAGETQYF. The CDR3 DNA is TGTGCCAGCAGAAAGGTTGGCACAGGCGCGGGGGAGACCCAGTACTTC.

The chain is built from TRBV20-1 and TRBJ1-2, with TRBD1 matching over 11 bases. Per germline, CDR1 DFQATT and CDR2 SNEGSKA (reference sequence). V shed 7 bases, J shed 5 bases, and the junction held 3 bases outside the gene matches. This CDR3 comprises 12 residues. Here the CDR3 DNA reads TGCAGTGGGGACAGGGGGATGTATGGCTACACCTTC. This translates into CSGDRGMYGYTF.

In regard to this clonotype: This may stem from a read error, because a much larger clone lies one nucleotide away. The chain is built from TRBV10-3 and TRBJ2-1; 7 bases are a match to TRBD2. V was pared by 5 bases and J by 0 bases, with 10 bases of the junction left unmatched. There are 17 residues in the CDR3. From germline, CDR1 is ENHRY and CDR2 SYGVKD. CDR3 sequence: CAISRGSGLSSYNEQFF. CDR3 DNA sequence: TGTGCCATCAGTAGAGGTAGCGGGCTGAGCTCCTACAATGAGCAGTTCTTC.

This clonotype appeared many times. This chain connects TRBV28 to TRBJ2-5, with a tentative D call TRBD1 (6 bases). Trimming pared 5 bases from V and 1 base from J, leaving 11 bases between. Germline loops: CDR1 MDHEN, CDR2 SYDVKM. This CDR3 is built from 14 residues. CDR3 bases: TGTGCCAGCAGTCCCGGACAGATCCAAGAGACCCAGTACTTC. It yields the protein CASSPGQIQETQYF.

The chain links TRBV20-1 to TRBJ1-1; D remains unclear. CDR3 length: 11 residues. The V gene's germline CDR1 is DFQATT and CDR2 SNEGSKA (reference sequence). V lost 7 bases, J lost 3 bases, and 9 bases lay in between. This chain's CDR3 is CSVRRDTEAFF. The CDR3 DNA reads as TGCAGTGTTCGCCGAGACACTGAAGCTTTCTTT.

This clonotype was recorded a few times. This sequence joins TRBV28 and TRBJ1-1, with D possibly matching TRBD1 (5 bases). The germline CDR1 and CDR2 sequences are MDHEN and SYDVKM. The CDR3 length is 16 residues. With 6 bases removed from V and 3 bases from J, the gap between germline ends came to 20 bases. CDR3 DNA: TGTGCCAGCAGACCGCCCTCAGGGACGAAGGACACTGAAGCTTTCTTT. This encodes CASRPPSGTKDTEAFF.

This clonotype was detected only a few times. V usage is TRBV6-2 or TRBV6-3 and J usage is TRBJ2-5; 9 bases line up with TRBD1. The CDR3 runs to 15 residues. Germline CDR1 and CDR2: MNHEY and SVGEGT. J was trimmed by 4 bases and V by 1 base; bases with no gene match: 4. The CDR3 loop reads CASSYFGTGTETQYF. The CDR3 coding sequence is TGTGCCAGCAGTTACTTCGGGACAGGGACAGAGACCCAGTACTTC.

This chain connects TRBV20-1 to TRBJ2-7; 11 nucleotides match TRBD1. V gave up 6 bases and J gave up 6 bases; unmatched junction bases: 7. Germline V gives CDR1 DFQATT, CDR2 SNEGSKA (reference sequence). This CDR3 spans 13 amino acids. The DNA of the CDR3 is TGCAGTGCCGACCGGGACAGGGGGGGCGAGCAGTACTTC. Translating gives CSADRDRGGEQYF.

V gene TRBV6-5 combines with J gene TRBJ1-1; 10 nucleotides line up with TRBD1. This CDR3 spans 15 amino acids. Germline CDR1 is MNHEY and CDR2 is SVGAGI. V was clipped by 0 bases and J by 5 bases; unmatched bases: 3. CDR3 sequence (DNA): TGTGCCAGCAGTTACTCGGGACAGGGGTTTACTGAAGCTTTCTTT. Its translation is CASSYSGQGFTEAFF.

There are many counts of this clonotype. The chain links TRBV7-3 to TRBJ2-6; D unresolved. This CDR3 comprises 15 residues. Germline loops: CDR1 SGHTA, CDR2 FQGTGA. V was pared by 3 bases and J by 1 base, with 7 bases between. The CDR3 nucleotides read TGTGCCAGCAGCTTGGCGCGATCTGGGGCCAACGTCCTGACTTTC. Its protein product is CASSLARSGANVLTF. Looking up the rest from reference TRBV7-3 and TRBJ2-6 gives the full variable domain: GAGVSQTPSNKVTEKGKYVELRCDPISGHTALYWYRQSLGQGPEFLIYFQGTGAADDSGLPNDRFFAVRPEGSVSTLKIQRTERGDSAVYLCASSLARSGANVLTFGAGSRLTVL.

This chain connects TRBV6-1 to TRBJ1-5; the D is unclear. The CDR3 loop spans 16 amino acids. From germline, CDR1 is MNHNS and CDR2 SASEGT. V shed 1 base and J shed 3 bases, with 13 bases lying between them. CDR3 nucleotides: TGTGCCAGCAGTGAAGGGGTAGGGAGGGACAATCAGCCCCAGCATTTT. It encodes CASSEGVGRDNQPQHF.

In this sample, this clonotype turned up a few times. A read error may produce the germline difference seen at one junction end. The DNA of the CDR3 is TGTGCTAGCAGCAGATTACAGGGTTCACCCCTCCACTTT. Translation gives CASSRLQGSPLHF. This chain links TRBV7-7 with TRBJ1-6, with a tentative D call TRBD1 (6 bases). Germline assignment: CDR1 SSHAT and CDR2 FNYEAQ (reference sequence). The CDR3 is 13 residues long.

The table lists this clonotype with a few counts. The CDR3 here is CASSADRITYEQYF. DNA for the CDR3: TGTGCCAGCAGCGCCGACAGGATAACCTACGAGCAGTACTTC. This chain uses TRBV7-8 with TRBJ2-7; TRBD1 might be the D (6 bases). Trimming pared 5 bases from V and 2 bases from J, leaving 13 bases between. Germline CDR1 reads SGHVS; CDR2 reads FQNEAQ. The CDR3 consists of 14 residues. Combining the CDR3 with reference TRBV7-8 and TRBJ2-7 gives the whole variable domain GAGVSQSPRYKVAKRGQDVALRCDPISGHVSLFWYQQALGQGPEFLTYFQNEAQLDKSGLPSDRFFAERPEGSVSTLKIQRTQQEDSAVYLCASSADRITYEQYFGPGTRLTVT.

V is TRBV29-1 and J is TRBJ1-5; D may be TRBD1 (5 bases). The CDR3 runs 13 residues. Germline values: CDR1 SQVTM, CDR2 ANQGSEA. Trimming left V 4 bases short and J 4 bases short, with 11 bases between. The CDR3, as DNA: TGCAGCGTTGGGCGGGACCAAAATCAGCCCCAGCATTTT. This codes for CSVGRDQNQPQHF.

The chain is built from TRBV6-6 and TRBJ2-1; D may match TRBD1 or TRBD2 (5 bases each). CDR1 is MNHNY, CDR2 SVGAGI, per germline (reference sequence). V lost 2 bases and J 1 base, leaving 9 bases between the germline ends. CDR3 length: 15 residues. This CDR3 reads CASSYPGASYNEQFF. CDR3 sequence (DNA): TGTGCCAGCAGTTACCCCGGGGCTTCCTACAATGAGCAGTTCTTC.

The chain employs TRBV11-2 and TRBJ2-3, with 9 bases fitting TRBD1. The CDR3 contains 17 residues. The V and J ends lost 4 bases and 1 base, in that order; junction bases with no gene match: 9. Germline V gives CDR1 SGHAT, CDR2 FQNNGV. DNA of the CDR3: TGTGCCAGCAGCTCGAACAGGGGGCGCTCTGGCACAGATACGCAGTATTTT. As protein: CASSSNRGRSGTDTQYF.

The chain couples TRBV18 to TRBJ2-3, with TRBD2 matching 8 bases. V lost 3 bases and J lost 2; bases outside the gene matches: 4. Per the germline V gene, CDR1 is KGHSH and CDR2 is LQKENI. The CDR3 runs to 15 residues. CDR3 nucleotides: TGTGCCAGCTCACCTAGCGGGGCTATCACAGATACGCAGTATTTT. It translates to CASSPSGAITDTQYF.

This clonotype was counted only a few times. The rearrangement uses TRBV9 and TRBJ2-7, with D perhaps being TRBD1 or TRBD2 (5 bases each). Germline CDR1 is SGDLS and CDR2 is YYNGEE. V was trimmed by 4 bases and J by 2 bases, leaving 13 bases between them. This CDR3 is 14 amino acids long. This chain's CDR3 is CASSPSGRTYEQYF. The DNA of the CDR3 is TGTGCCAGCAGCCCCTCGGGACGGACCTACGAGCAGTACTTC.

The chain has TRBV5-1 and TRBJ2-1; 8 bases agree with TRBD2. This CDR3 spans 15 amino acids. V shed 5 bases and J 6 bases; nucleotides not matched to a gene: 10. The germline gives CDR1 SGHRS, CDR2 YFSETQ. As DNA, the CDR3 is TGCGCCAGCAGGACTAACGGGGGGGCTATCAATGAGCAGTTCTTC. Its protein product is CASRTNGGAINEQFF.

V gene TRBV7-2 combines with J gene TRBJ2-7; 8 positions match TRBD1. The CDR3 sequence is 16 residues long. Unmatched junction bases numbered 6, after V lost 1 base and J lost 1 base. Per the germline V gene, CDR1 is SGHTA and CDR2 is FQGNSA. In nucleotides, the CDR3 is TGTGCCAGCAGCTTAGGGACAGGGTTAGCTTCCTACGAGCAGTACTTC. Its protein product is CASSLGTGLASYEQYF.

The V gene is TRBV29-1, the J gene TRBJ2-2, with TRBD2 matching 8 bases. The CDR3 covers 12 residues. The junction had 6 bases not matched to a gene; V was cut back by 7 bases and J by 8 bases. The germline gives CDR1 SQVTM, CDR2 ANQGSEA. The CDR3 spells CSARGGPGELFF. Here the CDR3 DNA reads TGCAGCGCCCGGGGGGGCCCGGGGGAGCTGTTTTTT.

This clonotype was found many times. The rearrangement links TRBV6-6 to TRBJ2-1; 7 nucleotides align to TRBD1. Germline CDR1 reads MNHNY; CDR2 reads SVGAGI (reference sequence). V gave up 2 bases and J gave up 3 bases; unmatched junction bases: 4. The CDR3 runs to 15 residues. The CDR3 DNA is TGTGCCAGCAGTTACCGTGCAGGGGGCTACAATGAGCAGTTCTTC. Its protein product is CASSYRAGGYNEQFF.